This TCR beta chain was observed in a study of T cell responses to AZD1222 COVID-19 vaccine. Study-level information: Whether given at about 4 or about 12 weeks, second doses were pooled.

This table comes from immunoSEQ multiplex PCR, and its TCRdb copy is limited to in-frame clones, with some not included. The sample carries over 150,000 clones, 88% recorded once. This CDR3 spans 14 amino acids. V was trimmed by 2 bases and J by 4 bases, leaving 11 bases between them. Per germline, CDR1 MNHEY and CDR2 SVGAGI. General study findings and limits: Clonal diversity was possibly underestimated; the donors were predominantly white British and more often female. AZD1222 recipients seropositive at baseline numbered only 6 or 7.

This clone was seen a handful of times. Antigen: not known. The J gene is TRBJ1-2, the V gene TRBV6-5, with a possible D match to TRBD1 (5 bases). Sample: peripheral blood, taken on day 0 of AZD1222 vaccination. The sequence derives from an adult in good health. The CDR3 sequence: CASSYRGVGYGYTF. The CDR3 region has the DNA TGTGCCAGCAGTTACAGAGGGGTTGGCTATGGCTACACCTTC.